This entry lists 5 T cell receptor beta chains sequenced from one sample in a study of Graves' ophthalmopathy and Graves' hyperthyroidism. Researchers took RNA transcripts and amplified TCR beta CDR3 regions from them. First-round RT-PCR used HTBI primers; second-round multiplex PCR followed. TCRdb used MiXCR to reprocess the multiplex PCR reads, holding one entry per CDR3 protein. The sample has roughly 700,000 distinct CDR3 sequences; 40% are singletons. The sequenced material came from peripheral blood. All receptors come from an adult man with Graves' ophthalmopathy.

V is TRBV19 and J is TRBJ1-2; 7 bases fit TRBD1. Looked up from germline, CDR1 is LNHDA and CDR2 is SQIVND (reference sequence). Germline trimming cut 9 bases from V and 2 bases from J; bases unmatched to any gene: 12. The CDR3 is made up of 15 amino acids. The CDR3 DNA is TGTGCCAGCAGTTGGACAGGCGGAAGCAACTATGGCTACACCTTC. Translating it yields CASSWTGGSNYGYTF.

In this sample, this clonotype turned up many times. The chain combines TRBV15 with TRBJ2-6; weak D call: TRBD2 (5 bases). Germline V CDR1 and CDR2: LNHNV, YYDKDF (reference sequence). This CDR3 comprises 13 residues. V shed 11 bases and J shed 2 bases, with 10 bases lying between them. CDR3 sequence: CASRRPGANVLTF. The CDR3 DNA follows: TGTGCCTCCCGGAGGCCTGGGGCCAACGTCCTGACTTTC.

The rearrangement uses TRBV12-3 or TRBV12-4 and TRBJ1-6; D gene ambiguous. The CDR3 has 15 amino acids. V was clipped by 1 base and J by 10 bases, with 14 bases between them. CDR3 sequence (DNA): TGTGCCAGCAGTTTAGATGTAGGTTCTATATCACCCCTCCACTTT. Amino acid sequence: CASSLDVGSISPLHF.

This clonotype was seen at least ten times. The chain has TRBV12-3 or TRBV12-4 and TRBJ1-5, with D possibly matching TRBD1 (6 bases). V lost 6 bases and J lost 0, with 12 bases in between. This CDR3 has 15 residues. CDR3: CASSQQGDSNQPQHF. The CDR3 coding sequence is TGTGCCAGCAGCCAACAGGGAGATAGCAATCAGCCCCAGCATTTT.

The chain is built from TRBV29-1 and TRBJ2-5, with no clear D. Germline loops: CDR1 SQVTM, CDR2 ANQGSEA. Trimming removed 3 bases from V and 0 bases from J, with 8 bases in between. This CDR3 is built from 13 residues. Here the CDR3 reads CSVDETYQETQYF. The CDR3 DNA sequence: TGCAGCGTTGACGAGACGTACCAAGAGACCCAGTACTTC.